This T cell receptor beta chain was sequenced during a study of blood T cells in healthy people across ages. Trimming cost V 6 bases and J 4 bases; bases outside gene matches: 4. The CDR3 is 14 residues long. The germline V gene has CDR1 SGHTA and CDR2 FQGNSA. This clonotype has only a few counts. Using a J-beta primer mix together with a sample-barcoded 5' primer, a second PCR was run for about 7 to 12 cycles. In TCRdb, the 5' RACE reads were re-called with MiXCR into one record per CDR3 protein. The table has roughly 1,000,000 distinct CDR3 sequences, 20% to 25% seen once. The same specimen was also included in a second study, on T cells of mothers and their children.

This TCR was sampled from a girl between 2 and 10 years old in good health. J is TRBJ2-5 and V is TRBV7-2; 11 nucleotides agree with TRBD2. The sequenced sample consisted of blood. The CDR3 region is CASRKGTSGETQYF. Written as DNA, the CDR3 is TGTGCCAGCAGGAAGGGGACTAGCGGAGAGACCCAGTACTTC.